This T cell receptor (beta chain) was retrieved from a study of Tregs in tolerant kidney transplant recipients. Sequencing used immunoSEQ multiplex PCR; TCRdb keeps in-frame clones, though not all of them. Of around 78,000 clones listed, more than 85% were seen once; the top ten hold about 0.3%. The CDR3 totals 15 residues. The V end lost 1 base, the J end lost 5 bases, and 12 bases lay between the germline ends. Germline CDR1 is MDHEN and CDR2 is SYDVKM. The source was Tregs from blood, collected before the transplant. This sequence was found in a human donor who received a combined kidney and bone marrow transplant. This chain links TRBV28 with TRBJ1-5; a weak D match, TRBD1 (6 bases). The CDR3 bases are TGTGCCAGCAGTTTATCGACAGGTTCCCATCAGCCCCAGCATTTT. Protein sequence: CASSLSTGSHQPQHF.